This section outlines one TCR beta chain sequence together with its context. The sample comes from a study of control samples from healthy donors and cancer patients. Assay: immunoSEQ multiplex PCR; the TCRdb copy retains only in-frame clones and omits some. The sample has 200,000 or so clones; roughly nine tenths are singletons. Trimming cost V 2 bases and J 5 bases, with 6 bases left between them. The CDR3 totals 11 residues. The germline V gene encodes CDR1 GTSNPN and CDR2 SVGIG (reference sequence). The receptor was isolated from a man in his thirties or forties in good health. Sequences were obtained from blood. The chain carries TRBV30 and TRBJ1-2; D not certain. The CDR3 nucleotides are TGTGCCTGGAGTCAATATTATGGCTACACCTTC. Protein: CAWSQYYGYTF.